This T cell receptor (beta chain) was documented in a study of T cells in Graves' hyperthyroidism and ophthalmopathy. Findings and caveats of the study: Most thyroid clonotypes with frequency above 0.001 were detected in blood.

This clonotype is a singleton in its sample. Its antigen is currently unknown. V was clipped by 6 bases and J by 6 bases, with 12 bases between them. The CDR3 extends over 13 amino acids. Germline V gene lookup returns CDR1 MNHNS and CDR2 SASEGT. Using RNA transcripts as the source, TCR beta CDR3 regions were amplified. RT-PCR in the first round (using the HTBI primer set) targeted the TCR CDR3. TCRdb passed the multiplex PCR reads through MiXCR, listing each CDR3 protein once. This table holds about 360,000 distinct CDR3 sequences, about 14% found once. Predating any ophthalmopathy symptoms, the blood sample was taken at first hyperthyroidism diagnosis.

The rearrangement joins TRBV6-1 to TRBJ2-1; a possible D gene is TRBD1 (6 bases). The receptor's source is a man aged 30-40 years with Graves' hyperthyroidism that later progressed to Graves' ophthalmopathy. The sample consisted of blood. CDR3 in DNA: TGTGCCAGCAGAGACAGGAATGGCAATGAGCAGTTCTTC. Encoded protein: CASRDRNGNEQFF.